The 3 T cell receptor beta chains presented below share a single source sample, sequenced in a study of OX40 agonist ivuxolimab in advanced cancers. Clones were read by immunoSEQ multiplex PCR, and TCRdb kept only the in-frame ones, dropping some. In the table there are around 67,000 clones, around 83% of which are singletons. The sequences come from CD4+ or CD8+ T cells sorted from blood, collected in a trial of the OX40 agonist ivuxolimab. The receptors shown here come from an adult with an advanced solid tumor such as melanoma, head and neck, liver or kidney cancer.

In DNA form, the CDR3 reads TGTGCCAGCAGCTTAGAATACGAGCAGTACTTC. Encoded protein: CASSLEYEQYF. V and J are TRBV7-6 and TRBJ2-7; D ambiguous. CDR1 and CDR2 from the germline V gene are SGHVS and FNYEAQ. The CDR3 covers 11 residues. V was clipped by 1 base and J by 4 bases, with 2 bases between them.

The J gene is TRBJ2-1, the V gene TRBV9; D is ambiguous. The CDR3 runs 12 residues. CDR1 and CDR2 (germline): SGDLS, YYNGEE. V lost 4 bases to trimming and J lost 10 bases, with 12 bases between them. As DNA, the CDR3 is TGTGCCAGCAGCCCAGAGTCGAAAGAGCAGTTCTTC. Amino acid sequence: CASSPESKEQFF. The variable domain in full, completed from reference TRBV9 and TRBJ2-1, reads DSGVTQTPKHLITATGQRVTLRCSPRSGDLSVYWYQQSLDQGLQFLIQYYNGEERAKGNILERFSAQQFPDLHSELNLSSLELGDSALYFCASSPESKEQFFGPGTRLTVL.

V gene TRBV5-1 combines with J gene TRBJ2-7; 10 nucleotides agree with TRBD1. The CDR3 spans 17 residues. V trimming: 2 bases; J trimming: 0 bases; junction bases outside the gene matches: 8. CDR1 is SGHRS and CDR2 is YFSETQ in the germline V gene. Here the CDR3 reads CASSLGGQGSGSYEQYF. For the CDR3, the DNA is TGCGCCAGCAGCTTAGGGGGACAGGGGTCAGGCTCCTACGAGCAGTACTTC.